Each of the 5 T cell receptor beta chains below was sequenced from the same sample in a study of blood T cell repertoires in COVID-19. Produced via immunoSEQ multiplex PCR; TCRdb's table is partial and in-frame only. The table records over 200,000 clones, approximately 83% of them present only once. The sequenced material came from peripheral blood. The receptors come from a woman in her 30s who had recovered from COVID-19.

This sequence joins TRBV24-1 and TRBJ1-5, with no clear D. Per germline, CDR1 KGHDR and CDR2 SFDVKD. Trimming cost V 9 bases and J 0 bases, with 11 bases left between them. The CDR3 is made up of 14 amino acids. The CDR3 reads CATQARDSNQPQHF. The CDR3 bases are TGTGCCACCCAAGCGAGAGATAGCAATCAGCCCCAGCATTTT.

The rearrangement links TRBV4-1 to TRBJ2-2, with a possible D match to TRBD1 (6 bases). The germline V gene has CDR1 MGHRA and CDR2 YSYEKL. Trimming shortened V by 3 bases and J by 2 bases, and 13 bases separated the two germline ends. The CDR3 is 16 residues long. In DNA, the CDR3 is TGCGCCAGCAGCCATAACACCGGGACAAACACCGGGGAGCTGTTTTTT. Translation gives CASSHNTGTNTGELFF.

The V and J genes are TRBV7-6 and TRBJ2-3; 10 bases are shared with TRBD1. The V and J ends lost 1 base and 9 bases, in that order; junction bases with no gene match: 7. Germline V CDR1 and CDR2: SGHVS, FNYEAQ. This CDR3 region has 15 residues. The CDR3 is CASSLGGQGTDTQYF. The DNA of the CDR3 is TGTGCCAGCAGCTTAGGGGGACAGGGGACCGACACGCAGTATTTT.

This chain uses TRBV5-1 with TRBJ2-1, with D possibly TRBD1 on 6 matching bases. The CDR3 is 14 amino acids. Between the trimmed V and J ends, which lost 3 bases and 7 bases, there was a span of 14 bases. Germline V gene sequence: CDR1 SGHRS, CDR2 YFSETQ. DNA for the CDR3: TGCGCCAGCAGCTGGTCGGACAGTTCTAATGAGCAGTTCTTC. Protein product: CASSWSDSSNEQFF. Full variable domain (remainder filled in from reference TRBV5-1 and TRBJ2-1): KAGVTQTPRYLIKTRGQQVTLSCSPISGHRSVSWYQQTPGQGLQFLFEYFSETQRNKGNFPGRFSGRQFSNSRSEMNVSTLELGDSALYLCASSWSDSSNEQFFGPGTRLTVL.

The chain employs TRBV19 and TRBJ1-2; 9 bases are a match to TRBD1. CDR1 is LNHDA and CDR2 is SQIVND in the germline V gene (reference sequence). Trimming took 2 bases from V and 5 from J; bases not matched to a gene: 3. This CDR3 comprises 14 residues. This CDR3 is CASSILGQGYGYTF. CDR3 DNA: TGTGCCAGTAGTATACTGGGACAGGGTTATGGCTACACCTTC.